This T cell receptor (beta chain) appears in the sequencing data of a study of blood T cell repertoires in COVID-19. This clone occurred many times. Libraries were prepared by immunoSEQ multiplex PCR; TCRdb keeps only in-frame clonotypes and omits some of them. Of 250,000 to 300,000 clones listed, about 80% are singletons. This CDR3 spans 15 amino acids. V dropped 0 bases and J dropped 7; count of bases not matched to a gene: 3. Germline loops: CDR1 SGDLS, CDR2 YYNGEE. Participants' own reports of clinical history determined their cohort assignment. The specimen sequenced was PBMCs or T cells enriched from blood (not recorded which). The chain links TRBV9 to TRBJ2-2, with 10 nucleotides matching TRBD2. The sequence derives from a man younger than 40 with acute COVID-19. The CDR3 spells CASSVGTSGRGELFF. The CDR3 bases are TGTGCCAGCAGCGTAGGGACTAGCGGACGCGGGGAGCTGTTTTTT.